These 26 T cell receptor beta chains share one sample of origin, sequenced in a study of T cell repertoires in cytomegalovirus infection. TCRdb re-derived calls from the reads in MiXCR, one entry per CDR3 protein. Counted here are about 250,000 distinct CDR3 sequences, roughly an eighth occurring once; the ten biggest clones make up approximately 1.6%. The sequencing input was PBMCs. These receptors were taken from a human donor in good health (CMV status not recorded). Some clones in this sample may be carry-over from other donors' samples.

At least ten counts were recorded for this clonotype. The chain recombines TRBV7-2 with TRBJ2-4; 7 positions agree with TRBD2. CDR1 is SGHTA and CDR2 is FQGNSA in the germline V gene. J lost 7 bases, V lost 5 bases, and 11 bases had no gene match. The CDR3 is 15 residues long. DNA of the CDR3: TGTGCCAGCAGCGCCCAAGCGGGGTGGGTTAACATTCAGTACTTC. The encoded protein is CASSAQAGWVNIQYF.

The chain joins TRBV7-9 to TRBJ2-2; D remains unclear. Germline V gene sequence: CDR1 SEHNR, CDR2 FQNEAQ (reference sequence). The CDR3 is 16 amino acids. Trimming left V 1 base short and J 0 bases short, with 9 bases between. The CDR3 bases are TGTGCCAGCAGCTTAGTAGTCAACGCGAACACCGGGGAGCTGTTTTTT. This gives the protein CASSLVVNANTGELFF. Based on the CDR3 plus reference TRBV7-9 and TRBJ2-2, the full variable domain is DTGVSQNPRHKITKRGQNVTFRCDPISEHNRLYWYRQTLGQGPEFLTYFQNEAQLEKSRLLSDRFSAERPKGSFSTLEIQRTEQGDSAMYLCASSLVVNANTGELFFGEGSRLTVL.

This clonotype was counted at least ten times. CDR3 residues: CASSLGSPIMTYEQYF. In DNA, the CDR3 is TGTGCCAGCAGCTTGGGGTCCCCTATTATGACCTACGAGCAGTACTTC. The V gene is TRBV7-6, the J gene TRBJ2-7; D call uncertain. Trimming removed 3 bases at V and 2 bases at J, with 17 bases between. Germline V gene lookup returns CDR1 SGHVS and CDR2 FNYEAQ. This CDR3 spans 16 amino acids.

The chain is built from TRBV4-3 and TRBJ2-5, with D possibly TRBD1 on 5 matching bases. V lost 6 bases and J lost 4, with 12 bases in between. Germline lookup yields CDR1 LGHNA and CDR2 YSLEER. This CDR3 has 13 residues. The CDR3 loop is CASSQKRGETQYF. The CDR3, as DNA: TGCGCCAGCAGTCAAAAAAGGGGAGAGACCCAGTACTTC.

The rearrangement joins TRBV19 to TRBJ2-7; D is tentatively TRBD1 or TRBD2 (5 bases each). The V and J ends lost 6 bases and 3 bases respectively, with 15 bases between them. CDR3 size: 14 residues. CDR1 is LNHDA, CDR2 SQIVND, per germline (reference sequence). As DNA, the CDR3 is TGTGCCAGTAGCGTGGGGCTAGCCAACTACGAGCAGTACTTC. It is translated as CASSVGLANYEQYF. Together with reference TRBV19 and TRBJ2-7, the CDR3 gives the full variable domain: DGGITQSPKYLFRKEGQNVTLSCEQNLNHDAMYWYRQDPGQGLRLIYYSQIVNDFQKGDIAEGYSVSREKKESFPLTVTSAQKNPTAFYLCASSVGLANYEQYFGPGTRLTVT.

The V gene is TRBV29-1, the J gene TRBJ2-1; D assignment may be TRBD1 or TRBD2 (7 bases each). V lost 0 bases, J lost 6 bases, and 15 bases lay in between. This CDR3 is 15 amino acids long. Germline assignment: CDR1 SQVTM and CDR2 ANQGSEA. The CDR3 sequence: CSVEETGRGFNEQFF. The CDR3 region has the DNA TGCAGCGTTGAAGAGACAGGGAGGGGGTTCAATGAGCAGTTCTTC.

The V and J genes are TRBV4-1 and TRBJ1-6, with D perhaps matching TRBD1 (6 bases). The length of the CDR3 is 15 residues. Trimming took 5 bases from V and 6 from J, leaving 14 bases between them. CDR1 and CDR2 (germline): MGHRA, YSYEKL. CDR3 bases: TGCGCCAGCAGCTCCTGGACAGAAATTAATTCACCCCTCCACTTT. Protein product: CASSSWTEINSPLHF.

This clonotype was counted between two and nine times. The V gene is TRBV20-1, the J gene TRBJ2-3; 13 nucleotides align to TRBD2. V dropped 5 bases and J dropped 5; count of bases not matched to a gene: 4. Germline CDR1 DFQATT, CDR2 SNEGSKA (reference sequence). This CDR3 has 14 residues. The CDR3 protein is CSARLAGGVDTQYF. CDR3 sequence (DNA): TGCAGTGCTCGACTAGCGGGAGGAGTAGATACGCAGTATTTT.

This clonotype was counted a few times. The chain combines TRBV28 with TRBJ2-7; 8 bases are a match to TRBD1. CDR1 is MDHEN, CDR2 SYDVKM, per germline. The CDR3 extends over 14 amino acids. V lost 7 bases to trimming and J lost 2 bases; unmatched junction nucleotides: 7. In DNA, the CDR3 is TGTGCCAGCAAGAGGACAGGGACCGCCTACGAGCAGTACTTC. Translated: CASKRTGTAYEQYF. The full variable domain, completed using reference TRBV28 and TRBJ2-7, is DVKVTQSSRYLVKRTGEKVFLECVQDMDHENMFWYRQDPGLGLRLIYFSYDVKMKEKGDIPEGYSVSREKKERFSLILESASTNQTSMYLCASKRTGTAYEQYFGPGTRLTVT.

CDR3 in amino acids: CASSQVLGSGAGYTF. The CDR3 coding sequence is TGTGCCAGCAGCCAAGTACTGGGCTCAGGGGCTGGCTACACCTTC. The rearrangement uses TRBV4-2 and TRBJ1-2, with D tentatively TRBD1 (6 bases). CDR3 length: 15 amino acids. Germline V gene data show CDR1 as LGHNA and CDR2 as YNFKEQ. V lost 1 base and J lost 7, with 16 bases in between.

This clonotype was counted only a few times. J is TRBJ2-2 and V is TRBV19; 9 bases are a match to TRBD1. V trimming: 7 bases; J trimming: 4 bases; junction bases outside the gene matches: 13. In germline, CDR1 is LNHDA, CDR2 SQIVND (reference sequence). This CDR3 region has 17 residues. The DNA for the CDR3 is TGTGCCAGTACCACCCGGAGGGGACAGGGTATCACCGGGGAGCTGTTTTTT. It yields the protein CASTTRRGQGITGELFF.

Ten or more counts support this clonotype. The rearrangement links TRBV7-2 to TRBJ2-3, with D perhaps matching TRBD2 (5 bases). This CDR3 region has 15 residues. Germline CDR1 is SGHTA and CDR2 is FQGNSA. Trimming pared 4 bases from V and 1 base from J, leaving 12 bases between. This CDR3 is CASSSGSPGTDTQYF. CDR3 DNA sequence: TGTGCCAGCAGCTCGGGATCACCTGGCACAGATACGCAGTATTTT.

This clonotype was observed at least ten times. The CDR3 nucleotides are TGTGCCAGCCATAAAAGTCCGATTAACTATGGCTACACCTTC. Amino acids: CASHKSPINYGYTF. The chain uses TRBV7-6 and TRBJ1-2; D unclear. Germline CDR1 and CDR2: SGHVS and FNYEAQ. There are 14 residues in the CDR3. Trimming took off 8 bases at V and 1 base at J, with 14 bases between the two ends.

This clonotype was found many times. CDR3 in DNA: TGTGCCTCACAGTTCTTCAATTCACCCCTCCACTTT. Translating gives CASQFFNSPLHF. V gene TRBV28 combines with J gene TRBJ1-6; D ambiguous. The V and J ends lost 11 bases and 7 bases respectively, with 12 bases between them. The CDR3 is 12 amino acids. CDR1 is MDHEN, CDR2 SYDVKM, per germline.

This clonotype was seen only a few times. The chain uses TRBV5-1 and TRBJ1-1; D is perhaps TRBD1 (6 bases). The germline CDR1 and CDR2 sequences are SGHRS and YFSETQ. This CDR3 comprises 11 residues. Trimming stripped 7 bases from V and 4 bases from J, with 8 bases between. The CDR3 here is CASRGATEAFF. Here the CDR3 DNA reads TGCGCCAGCCGGGGGGCCACTGAAGCTTTCTTT.

This clonotype was seen repeatedly, ten times or more. The chain employs TRBV7-2 and TRBJ1-3; D remains ambiguous. The length of the CDR3 is 15 residues. Germline V gives CDR1 SGHTA, CDR2 FQGNSA. The ends were cut back, 1 base at V and 2 bases at J, with 9 bases in the middle. DNA for the CDR3: TGTGCCAGCAGCTTAGTATCTGAGACTGGAAACACCATATATTTT. This encodes CASSLVSETGNTIYF.

This clonotype was found many times. The chain employs TRBV28 and TRBJ1-1, with TRBD1 matching over 8 bases. The V and J ends lost 4 bases and 2 bases, in that order; junction bases with no gene match: 3. The CDR3 extends over 14 amino acids. Per germline, CDR1 MDHEN and CDR2 SYDVKM. The CDR3: CASSSGTGNTEAFF. The CDR3 coding sequence is TGTGCCAGCAGTTCCGGGACAGGCAACACTGAAGCTTTCTTT. The full variable domain, in which reference TRBV28 and TRBJ1-1 provide the parts outside the CDR3, is DVKVTQSSRYLVKRTGEKVFLECVQDMDHENMFWYRQDPGLGLRLIYFSYDVKMKEKGDIPEGYSVSREKKERFSLILESASTNQTSMYLCASSSGTGNTEAFFGQGTRLTVV.

This sequence joins TRBV7-8 and TRBJ1-2; 7 nucleotides agree with TRBD1. Germline CDR1 reads SGHVS; CDR2 reads FQNEAQ. The CDR3 contains 15 residues. Unmatched junction bases numbered 7, after V lost 5 bases and J lost 1 base. As DNA, the CDR3 is TGTGCCAGCAGCGGAAACAGGGGAGATAACTATGGCTACACCTTC. The encoded protein is CASSGNRGDNYGYTF.

The table lists this clonotype with many counts. The chain employs TRBV28 and TRBJ2-2, with 9 bases aligning to TRBD1. V trimming: 3 bases; J trimming: 7 bases; junction bases outside the gene matches: 3. In germline, CDR1 is MDHEN, CDR2 SYDVKM. The CDR3 has 14 amino acids. The CDR3, as DNA: TGTGCCAGCAGTTTTGACAGGGGGTACGGGGAGCTGTTTTTT. It codes for CASSFDRGYGELFF.

This clonotype was counted many times. V and J are TRBV20-1 and TRBJ2-1; 7 positions agree with TRBD2. V shed 4 bases, J shed 9 bases, and the junction held 12 bases outside the gene matches. This CDR3 comprises 14 residues. Germline loops: CDR1 DFQATT, CDR2 SNEGSKA (reference sequence). CDR3 bases: TGCAGTGCTATAGCGGGTCGGCGGGGAGCTGAGCAGTTCTTC. Amino acid sequence: CSAIAGRRGAEQFF.

There are many counts of this clonotype. This chain uses TRBV7-9 with TRBJ1-4, with D tentatively TRBD1 (5 bases). V was shortened by 4 bases and J by 1 base, with 13 bases between the two germline ends. This CDR3 comprises 16 residues. Germline values: CDR1 SEHNR, CDR2 FQNEAQ (reference sequence). The CDR3 spells CASSWGRTETNEKLFF. The CDR3 coding sequence is TGTGCCAGCAGCTGGGGACGGACCGAAACTAATGAAAAACTGTTTTTT.

This clonotype has a count of ten or more. The genes are TRBV7-2 and TRBJ2-3; D is unclear. Trimming took 4 bases from V and 4 from J, leaving 12 bases between them. There are 14 residues in the CDR3. Per the germline V gene, CDR1 is SGHTA and CDR2 is FQGNSA. CDR3 bases: TGTGCCAGCAGCTCCGTGCCCGAGGCAGATACGCAGTATTTT. This gives the protein CASSSVPEADTQYF.

J is TRBJ2-7 and V is TRBV12-3 or TRBV12-4, with a weak D call TRBD2 (6 bases). V was trimmed by 5 bases and J by 4 bases, leaving 15 bases between them. CDR3 size: 14 residues. The CDR3 here is CASSLPGTRYEQYF. The CDR3 bases are TGTGCCAGCAGTCTTCCCGGGACTCGATACGAGCAGTACTTC.

This clonotype appeared a few times. V is TRBV6-5 and J is TRBJ2-7; no reliable D call. V was trimmed by 5 bases and J by 4 bases, leaving 12 bases between them. CDR1 MNHEY and CDR2 SVGAGI come from the germline V gene. This CDR3 has 13 residues. As DNA, the CDR3 is TGTGCCAGCAGTCCCTGGACCGGATACGAGCAGTACTTC. Residues: CASSPWTGYEQYF.

This clonotype was detected many times. V gene TRBV7-2 combines with J gene TRBJ2-2; D gene ambiguous. This CDR3 spans 17 amino acids. The germline V gene has CDR1 SGHTA and CDR2 FQGNSA. V lost 1 base and J lost 3, with 15 bases in between. In DNA form, the CDR3 reads TGTGCCAGCAGCTTAGAACTGGCCACCCTGGACACCGGGGAGCTGTTTTTT. Its protein is CASSLELATLDTGELFF.

This clonotype was found many times. The chain joins TRBV28 to TRBJ2-5, with 9 bases identical to TRBD2. The J segment lost 4 bases and the V segment lost 5 bases, leaving 17 bases of the junction unmatched. Germline CDR1 MDHEN, CDR2 SYDVKM. This CDR3 has 18 amino acids. The CDR3 coding sequence is TGTGCCAGCAGTACCGGAGGGGTAGCGGGAGAAGTGGTAGAGACCCAGTACTTC. Amino acid sequence: CASSTGGVAGEVVETQYF.